What follows are 18 T cell receptor beta chains derived from one specimen sequenced in a study of cytomegalovirus exposure and HLA in healthy donors. Profiling relied on immunoSEQ multiplex PCR, and the TCRdb table lists in-frame clones only, not all of them. Of roughly 250,000 clones listed, 80% to 90% are singletons. Sequencing used PBMCs. The receptors here all came from a man in his late teens or twenties in good health and CMV-seronegative.

This clone was observed a handful of times. The V call is TRBV30, the J call TRBJ1-2; maybe TRBD1 (6 bases). The V end was cut by 2 bases, the J end by 11 bases, with 12 bases between. Germline CDR1 is GTSNPN and CDR2 is SVGIG (reference sequence). The CDR3 consists of 11 residues. CDR3 loop: CAWSQTGAYTF. Written as DNA, the CDR3 is TGTGCCTGGAGTCAGACAGGCGCGTACACCTTC.

This clone was seen a handful of times. The gene calls are TRBV4-2 and TRBJ1-6; no reliable D call. Trimming removed 1 base at V and 9 bases at J, with 16 bases between. CDR3 length: 16 amino acids. Germline values: CDR1 LGHNA, CDR2 YNFKEQ. In DNA, the CDR3 is TGTGCCAGCAGCCAAGTGGGAGATTTAGGAGTTTCACCCCTCCACTTT. It encodes CASSQVGDLGVSPLHF.

The CDR3 reads CASSASGGSYNEQFF. In DNA form, the CDR3 reads TGTGCCAGCAGCGCTAGCGGAGGCTCCTACAATGAGCAGTTCTTC. The chain recombines TRBV7-3 with TRBJ2-1, with 7 bases aligning to TRBD2. Germline assignment: CDR1 SGHTA and CDR2 FQGTGA. The CDR3 is made up of 15 amino acids. V lost 5 bases and J lost 0; bases outside the gene matches: 4.

This clone was picked up one time. The CDR3 here is CASSSTSGGYNEQFF. For the CDR3, the DNA is TGTGCCAGCAGTTCTACTAGCGGGGGATACAATGAGCAGTTCTTC. This sequence joins TRBV7-3 and TRBJ2-1, with 11 bases identical to TRBD2. Losses at the gene ends were 6 bases for V and 4 bases for J; bases not matched to a gene: 5. In germline, CDR1 is SGHTA, CDR2 FQGTGA. The CDR3 length is 15 residues. Looking up the rest from reference TRBV7-3 and TRBJ2-1 gives the full variable domain: GAGVSQTPSNKVTEKGKYVELRCDPISGHTALYWYRQSLGQGPEFLIYFQGTGAADDSGLPNDRFFAVRPEGSVSTLKIQRTERGDSAVYLCASSSTSGGYNEQFFGPGTRLTVL.

V and J are TRBV14 and TRBJ2-1; TRBD2 might be the D (6 bases). CDR3 length equals 17 residues. Trimming took 0 bases from V and 5 from J, leaving 17 bases between them. Germline V gene data show CDR1 as SGHDN and CDR2 as FVKESK. This CDR3 reads CASSQEDRRGLNNEQFF. As DNA, the CDR3 is TGTGCCAGCAGCCAAGAAGATAGGCGGGGATTGAACAATGAGCAGTTCTTC.

The chain carries TRBV28 and TRBJ1-2; no firm D call. Germline lookup yields CDR1 MDHEN and CDR2 SYDVKM. Trimming shortened V by 5 bases and J by 4 bases, and 14 bases separated the two germline ends. This CDR3 is 14 amino acids long. CDR3 DNA sequence: TGTGCCAGCAGTCCCACACACAACAGCTATGGCTACACCTTC. The encoded protein is CASSPTHNSYGYTF.

V is TRBV6-1 and J is TRBJ1-1; maybe TRBD1 (6 bases). The V end was cut by 6 bases, the J end by 3 bases, with 17 bases between. Germline V CDR1 and CDR2: MNHNS, SASEGT. This CDR3 spans 15 amino acids. CDR3 DNA sequence: TGTGCCAGCAGCCTTTACAGGGTTTCGGACACTGAAGCTTTCTTT. It is translated as CASSLYRVSDTEAFF.

V is TRBV10-3 and J is TRBJ1-5; D call uncertain. This CDR3 comprises 15 residues. The germline CDR1 and CDR2 sequences are ENHRY and SYGVKD. Trimming left V 0 bases short and J 0 bases short, with 6 bases between. The CDR3 region is CAISESAGSNQPQHF. The DNA for the CDR3 is TGTGCCATCAGTGAGTCAGCGGGTAGCAATCAGCCCCAGCATTTT.

The chain links TRBV27 to TRBJ2-7, with 9 bases fitting TRBD1. From germline, CDR1 is MNHEY and CDR2 SMNVEV (reference sequence). CDR3 length: 14 amino acids. Trimming took 5 bases from V and 4 from J; bases not matched to a gene: 6. The CDR3 is CASSVLGTGYEQYF. The DNA of the CDR3 is TGTGCCAGCAGTGTCCTTGGGACAGGGTACGAGCAGTACTTC.

This chain uses TRBV6-6 with TRBJ1-1, with D possibly being TRBD1 (6 bases). The CDR3 has 16 residues. Germline values: CDR1 MNHNY, CDR2 SVGAGI (reference sequence). V lost 2 bases and J 6 bases, leaving 19 bases between the germline ends. The CDR3 DNA reads TGTGCCAGCAGTTACGAGTCTGCGGGGGCTACGGCTGAAGCTTTCTTT. Its translation: CASSYESAGATAEAFF.

This sequence joins TRBV7-3 and TRBJ2-3, with D unclear. V was clipped by 2 bases and J by 0 bases, with 6 bases between them. This CDR3 has 14 amino acids. Germline V gene sequence: CDR1 SGHTA, CDR2 FQGTGA. CDR3 loop: CASSLYGSTDTQYF. The CDR3 nucleotides are TGTGCCAGCAGCTTATACGGTAGCACAGATACGCAGTATTTT.

This clone was counted a single time. The chain is built from TRBV2 and TRBJ1-2; TRBD1 aligns across 7 bases. CDR3 size: 15 residues. Germline V gene data show CDR1 as SNHLY and CDR2 as FYNNEI. V gave up 1 base and J gave up 0 bases; unmatched junction bases: 2. The CDR3 loop reads CASSEVTGSNYGYTF. The CDR3 DNA is TGTGCCAGCAGTGAAGTGACAGGGTCTAACTATGGCTACACCTTC.

The table lists this clone with a count of one. The genes are TRBV9 and TRBJ1-4; 8 bases agree with TRBD1. With V trimmed by 3 bases and J by 13 bases, 14 bases remained unmatched. The germline CDR1 and CDR2 sequences are SGDLS and YYNGEE. The CDR3 consists of 15 residues. The CDR3 DNA reads TGTGCCAGCAGCGGGCAGGACAGGGCCAGTGTTGGACTGTTTTTT. This translates into CASSGQDRASVGLFF.

V and J are TRBV10-3 and TRBJ1-2; D is perhaps TRBD1 (6 bases). This CDR3 is built from 12 residues. The V end lost 2 bases, the J end lost 5 bases, and 6 bases lay between the germline ends. Germline V CDR1 and CDR2: ENHRY, SYGVKD. This CDR3 reads CAISEGTYGYTF. CDR3 sequence (DNA): TGTGCCATCAGTGAGGGGACATATGGCTACACCTTC.

This clone was recorded a few times. The chain recombines TRBV6-1 with TRBJ1-2, with D possibly matching TRBD1 (5 bases). Per the germline V gene, CDR1 is MNHNS and CDR2 is SASEGT. Trimming removed 3 bases at V and 7 bases at J, with 15 bases between. This CDR3 has 14 amino acids. This chain's CDR3 is CASSDLAGLGGYTF. The CDR3 DNA sequence: TGTGCCAGCAGTGATTTGGCAGGGTTGGGTGGCTACACCTTC.

The chain has TRBV6-4 and TRBJ1-6, with 8 positions matching TRBD1. V shed 4 bases, J shed 5 bases, and the junction held 4 bases outside the gene matches. CDR1 and CDR2 (germline): MRHNA, SNTAGT. This CDR3 comprises 15 residues. The CDR3 DNA reads TGTGCCAGCAGTGTCCGGACAGGGAATAATTCACCCCTCCACTTT. This encodes CASSVRTGNNSPLHF.

The rearrangement joins TRBV5-1 to TRBJ2-7, with 7 bases lining up with TRBD1. J gave up 0 bases and V 1 base, and 1 base lay outside the gene matches. The germline CDR1 and CDR2 sequences are SGHRS and YFSETQ. The length of the CDR3 is 14 residues. Here the CDR3 reads CASSLTGASYEQYF. The CDR3 bases are TGCGCCAGCAGCTTGACAGGGGCCTCCTACGAGCAGTACTTC.

V gene TRBV27 combines with J gene TRBJ1-2, with D possibly being TRBD1 (6 bases). Between the trimmed V and J ends, which lost 6 bases and 5 bases, there was a span of 16 bases. This CDR3 comprises 14 residues. Per germline, CDR1 MNHEY and CDR2 SMNVEV (reference sequence). The CDR3 sequence is CASSPRGGGYGYTF. CDR3 coding DNA: TGTGCCAGCAGCCCAAGAGGGGGGGGGTATGGCTACACCTTC.